This is a list of T cell receptor beta chains from one sample in a study of T cell clones after liver transplantation. The data were produced by immunoSEQ multiplex PCR, yet TCRdb's version contains in-frame clones alone and is incomplete. The table includes 40,000 to 55,000 clones, about 86% detected once. This specimen was CD4+ T cells from blood, taken 24 months after liver transplant. The origin of the receptors is a human patient who received a liver transplant. Certain T cells may be donor cells from the graft. Each CDR3 is given with its conserved first and last residue.

v_gene,CDR3aa
TRBV12-5,CASGLPRTGGGYTF
TRBV5-1,CASSLKAANTGELFF
TRBV7-9,CASSLGGDTSTDTQYF
TRBV6-1,CASSESTGSGATNEKLFF
TRBV7-6,CASSLGTPGTSSQQYF
TRBV5-6,CASSLVTGAVYGYTF
TRBV13,CASSVTGTGQFF
TRBV14,CASSRGFSAGSSYEQYF
TRBV7-3,CASSPMGQGSYGYTF
TRBV6-5,CASSSGGYGYTF